This record covers a single T cell receptor (beta chain). Its antigen is not known. Expressed TCRB transcripts were sequenced after all isolated RNA was converted to cDNA. Some clones are missing from TCRdb's copy, which holds only in-frame ones; the method was immunoSEQ multiplex PCR. The sample consists of approximately 730,000 clones, about an eighth of them appearing once. This CDR3 comprises 15 residues. The germline CDR1 and CDR2 sequences are SNHLY and FYNNEI. The V end was cut by 3 bases, the J end by 2 bases, with 14 bases between. This entry is derived from a study of beta chain features in type 1 diabetes. Study in general: Examination covered approximately 100 million sorted cells spanning all samples. Study-wide results and limits: Among all four CD4+ subsets, Type 1 diabetes patients had TCRB CDR3s that were moderately but significantly shorter. Sampled from patients, naive, central memory and Treg TCRB repertoires appeared more similar than those sampled from healthy donors.

The specimen was naive CD4+ T cells from blood. The V call is TRBV2, the J call TRBJ2-7, with a tentative D call TRBD2 (7 bases). The TCR comes from a man aged 18 to 29 with type 1 diabetes. The CDR3: CASSEGGADPYEQYF. CDR3 nucleotides: TGTGCCAGCAGTGAGGGGGGGGCGGACCCCTACGAGCAGTACTTC.